The 27 T cell receptor beta chains presented below share a single source sample, sequenced in a study of cytomegalovirus exposure and HLA in healthy donors. Vbeta (60) and Jbeta (13) primers were used in the PCR. Clones were read by immunoSEQ multiplex PCR, and TCRdb kept only the in-frame ones, dropping some. Of approximately 190,000 clones in the sample, about 79% are singletons; the top ten hold approximately 0.098%. The sequenced sample consisted of PBMCs. The receptors were sampled from a boy aged 2-9 years in good health and CMV-seronegative.

The genes are TRBV7-2 and TRBJ1-2; D possibly corresponds to TRBD1 (5 bases). Per germline, CDR1 SGHTA and CDR2 FQGNSA. The V end was cut by 4 bases, the J end by 8 bases, with 17 bases between. CDR3 size: 14 residues. The CDR3 nucleotides read TGTGCCAGCAGCTCCAGTGTCACAGGTCTAGGCTACACCTTC. It encodes CASSSSVTGLGYTF.

There are a few counts of this clone. The same CDR3 is also encoded by other DNA sequences in this sample. This chain links TRBV7-3 with TRBJ1-1; 7 positions match TRBD1. With 3 bases clipped from V and 3 bases from J, the junction kept 1 base outside the gene matches. CDR1 is SGHTA, CDR2 FQGTGA, per germline. The CDR3 totals 13 residues. CDR3: CASSLQGDTEAFF. The CDR3 DNA sequence: TGTGCCAGCAGCTTGCAGGGGGACACTGAAGCTTTCTTT.

The V gene is TRBV6-5, the J gene TRBJ2-1; 11 bases are shared with TRBD2. Germline lookup yields CDR1 MNHEY and CDR2 SVGAGI. With V trimmed by 5 bases and J by 10 bases, 7 bases remained unmatched. The CDR3 is 14 amino acids. CDR3 in amino acids: CASSPGLAAKEQFF. The CDR3 bases are TGTGCCAGCAGTCCGGGACTAGCGGCCAAAGAGCAGTTCTTC.

This clone showed up just a few times. This rearrangement joins TRBV7-6 to TRBJ2-2; TRBD2 agrees at 11 bases. The germline V gene has CDR1 SGHVS and CDR2 FNYEAQ. The J segment lost 3 bases and the V segment lost 3 bases, leaving 3 bases of the junction unmatched. This CDR3 region has 16 residues. The CDR3 bases are TGTGCCAGCAGCTTGATTAGCGGGGGGGACACCGGGGAGCTGTTTTTT. Its protein is CASSLISGGDTGELFF. The full variable domain, in which reference TRBV7-6 and TRBJ2-2 provide the parts outside the CDR3, is GAGVSQSPRYKVTKRGQDVALRCDPISGHVSLYWYRQALGQGPEFLTYFNYEAQQDKSGLPNDRFSAERPEGSISTLTIQRTEQRDSAMYRCASSLISGGDTGELFFGEGSRLTVL.

The V call is TRBV7-2, the J call TRBJ1-2; the D gene is possibly TRBD1 (5 bases). Per the germline V gene, CDR1 is SGHTA and CDR2 is FQGNSA. The CDR3 runs to 13 residues. Deletions cut 5 bases from V and 3 bases from J, with 10 bases between. CDR3: CASSIDRHYGYTF. The CDR3 DNA follows: TGTGCCAGCAGCATCGACAGACACTATGGCTACACCTTC. Filled out from reference TRBV7-2 and TRBJ1-2, the complete variable domain reads GAGVSQSPSNKVTEKGKDVELRCDPISGHTALYWYRQSLGQGLEFLIYFQGNSAPDKSGLPSDRFSAERTGGSVSTLTIQRTQQEDSAVYLCASSIDRHYGYTFGSGTRLTVV.

The chain is built from TRBV7-9 and TRBJ2-3; D is unresolved. Germline V lookup: CDR1 SEHNR, CDR2 FQNEAQ (reference sequence). The V end lost 5 bases, the J end lost 0 bases, and 9 bases lay between the germline ends. The CDR3 totals 14 residues. The DNA of the CDR3 is TGTGCCAGCAGCCCCCCTGTGAGCACAGATACGCAGTATTTT. It codes for CASSPPVSTDTQYF.

The chain is built from TRBV5-4 and TRBJ2-1; D unclear. Trimming removed 1 base from V and 7 bases from J, with 3 bases in between. The CDR3 sequence is 11 residues long. Germline-derived CDR1 and CDR2 are SGHNT and YYREEE (reference sequence). The CDR3 is CASSLLNEQFF. The CDR3 DNA reads TGTGCCAGCAGCTTGCTAAATGAGCAGTTCTTC.

This sequence joins TRBV29-1 and TRBJ2-3; maybe TRBD2 (5 bases). Trimming shortened V by 5 bases and J by 7 bases, and 16 bases separated the two germline ends. There are 13 residues in the CDR3. The germline V gene encodes CDR1 SQVTM and CDR2 ANQGSEA. CDR3 nucleotides: TGCAGCGTTCGTGGACTCATGGCGAATACGCAGTATTTT. It codes for CSVRGLMANTQYF.

The chain uses TRBV5-1 and TRBJ2-5; 7 bases line up with TRBD2. The J call may not be correct, given that the DNA end is closer to TRBJ2-7. Germline loops: CDR1 SGHRS, CDR2 YFSETQ. The CDR3 is 17 amino acids. CDR3 protein: CASSLAASGGPSYEQYF. The CDR3 DNA reads as TGCGCCAGCAGCTTGGCGGCTAGCGGAGGACCCTCCTACGAGCAGTACTTC.

V and J are TRBV10-3 and TRBJ2-7; 7 bases line up with TRBD1. The CDR3 contains 15 residues. The ends lost 6 bases at V and 2 bases at J; junction bases unmatched: 10. Germline CDR1 reads ENHRY; CDR2 reads SYGVKD. CDR3 protein: CAISPDRDRPYEQYF. The CDR3, as DNA: TGTGCCATCAGCCCCGACAGGGATCGCCCCTACGAGCAGTACTTC.

This clone appeared a few times. The V call is TRBV4-3, the J call TRBJ2-2; TRBD2 is a possible D gene (5 bases). V was clipped by 1 base and J by 3 bases, with 15 bases between them. This CDR3 has 17 amino acids. The germline V gene has CDR1 LGHNA and CDR2 YSLEER. The CDR3 bases are TGCGCCAGCAGCCAAGGCCCACGCGGGCTCTACACCGGGGAGCTGTTTTTT. It encodes CASSQGPRGLYTGELFF.

This chain joins TRBV5-4 and TRBJ2-1, with D possibly being TRBD2 (6 bases). Trimming removed 2 bases from V and 7 bases from J, with 7 bases in between. There are 12 residues in the CDR3. Germline lookup yields CDR1 SGHNT and CDR2 YYREEE (reference sequence). CDR3: CASSFGRNEQFF. CDR3 nucleotide sequence: TGTGCCAGCAGCTTTGGGAGGAATGAGCAGTTCTTC.

J is TRBJ2-7 and V is TRBV5-4, with a possible D match to TRBD2 (7 bases). Trimming removed 4 bases at V and 4 bases at J, with 21 bases between. The CDR3 spans 16 residues. Germline values: CDR1 SGHNT, CDR2 YYREEE (reference sequence). CDR3 DNA: TGTGCCAGCAGCCAGGGACCGGGGGGCGGGGTATACGAGCAGTACTTC. This encodes CASSQGPGGGVYEQYF.

Only a few counts were recorded for this clone. The gene calls are TRBV6-5 and TRBJ1-1, with 9 bases that match TRBD1. The CDR3 extends over 12 amino acids. Unmatched junction bases numbered 5, after V lost 6 bases and J lost 9 bases. Looked up from germline, CDR1 is MNHEY and CDR2 is SVGAGI. The CDR3 DNA is TGTGCCAGCAGCCCTAACAGGGGGCAAGCTTTCTTT. Protein sequence: CASSPNRGQAFF.

J is TRBJ2-1 and V is TRBV2; TRBD2 matches 12 bases. Germline trimming cut 6 bases from V and 2 bases from J; bases unmatched to any gene: 8. The CDR3 has 17 residues. CDR1 is SNHLY, CDR2 FYNNEI, per germline. The CDR3 sequence is CASRSRLAGEAYNEQFF. The CDR3 DNA reads as TGTGCCAGCAGGTCCAGACTAGCGGGGGAGGCCTACAATGAGCAGTTCTTC.

This sequence joins TRBV4-1 and TRBJ2-2; 12 positions agree with TRBD2. The CDR3 runs 15 residues. After removal of 4 bases from V and 7 bases from J, the junction contained 4 bases not matched to a gene. The germline gives CDR1 MGHRA, CDR2 YSYEKL. CDR3 sequence: CASSRASGGDGELFF. For the CDR3, the DNA is TGCGCCAGCAGCCGAGCTAGCGGGGGGGACGGGGAGCTGTTTTTT.

The chain's CDR3 is CATPRGDREAGNTIYF. CDR3 coding DNA: TGTGCCACCCCCCGGGGAGACAGGGAAGCTGGAAACACCATATATTTT. The rearrangement links TRBV7-9 to TRBJ1-3, with 7 bases identical to TRBD1. The CDR3 has 16 residues. The V segment lost 10 bases and the J segment 2 bases; nucleotides outside the gene matches: 14. Germline-derived CDR1 and CDR2 are SEHNR and FQNEAQ (reference sequence).

This clone was found once. This chain links TRBV10-2 with TRBJ2-7, with 9 bases aligning to TRBD1. Per the germline V gene, CDR1 is WSHSY and CDR2 is SAAADI. J was trimmed by 2 bases and V by 5 bases; bases with no gene match: 10. The length of the CDR3 is 16 residues. This chain's CDR3 is CASSLQAGTGTYEQYF. The CDR3 DNA is TGCGCCAGCAGTCTTCAGGCCGGGACAGGGACCTACGAGCAGTACTTC.

The rearrangement joins TRBV2 to TRBJ2-5; tentative D call: TRBD2 (5 bases). Germline V gene sequence: CDR1 SNHLY, CDR2 FYNNEI. CDR3 length: 14 residues. Trimming took 10 bases from V and 5 from J, leaving 20 bases between them. CDR3 amino acids: CATGNPDGSETQYF. CDR3 nucleotides: TGTGCCACCGGGAACCCAGACGGGTCGGAGACCCAGTACTTC.

The genes are TRBV9 and TRBJ1-6; a weak D match, TRBD1 (6 bases). The CDR3 runs 15 residues. Per germline, CDR1 SGDLS and CDR2 YYNGEE. Trimming removed 4 bases from V and 7 bases from J, with 15 bases in between. CDR3 sequence (DNA): TGTGCCAGCAGCCCTGGGGCAGGGGAGAATTCACCCCTCCACTTT. Translated, it gives CASSPGAGENSPLHF.

The chain combines TRBV14 with TRBJ1-2, with TRBD1 identical over 7 bases. CDR1 and CDR2 (germline): SGHDN, FVKESK. The V segment lost 4 bases and the J segment 4 bases; nucleotides outside the gene matches: 6. There are 14 residues in the CDR3. CDR3 in amino acids: CASSPGQLLYGYTF. In DNA form, the CDR3 reads TGTGCCAGCAGCCCGGGACAGCTCCTCTATGGCTACACCTTC.

The chain combines TRBV28 with TRBJ1-2; 9 nucleotides line up with TRBD1. The length of the CDR3 is 13 residues. With 6 bases clipped from V and 8 bases from J, the junction kept 7 bases outside the gene matches. Germline assignment: CDR1 MDHEN and CDR2 SYDVKM. The CDR3 DNA is TGTGCCAGCAGATCACAGGGGGCATGGGGCTACACCTTC. Protein: CASRSQGAWGYTF.

The chain carries TRBV4-1 and TRBJ2-3, with D hard to call. Trimming removed 4 bases at V and 0 bases at J, with 11 bases between. The CDR3 extends over 15 amino acids. The germline V gene has CDR1 MGHRA and CDR2 YSYEKL. Written as DNA, the CDR3 is TGCGCCAGCAGCCCCGGGTCCGGTAGCACAGATACGCAGTATTTT. It specifies CASSPGSGSTDTQYF.

V and J are TRBV7-2 and TRBJ2-7, with 11 bases that match TRBD2. Per the germline V gene, CDR1 is SGHTA and CDR2 is FQGNSA. J was trimmed by 6 bases and V by 8 bases; bases with no gene match: 6. This CDR3 has 13 residues. CDR3 protein: CASLTGTSGEQYF. DNA of the CDR3: TGTGCCAGCCTCACCGGGACTAGCGGCGAGCAGTACTTC.

This clone was counted between two and nine times. The chain links TRBV10-3 to TRBJ2-7, with 10 bases that match TRBD1. J was trimmed by 4 bases and V by 5 bases; bases with no gene match: 5. Germline CDR1 reads ENHRY; CDR2 reads SYGVKD. This CDR3 spans 14 amino acids. As DNA, the CDR3 is TGTGCCATCAGTAGGGACAGGGGAGGATACGAGCAGTACTTC. It encodes CAISRDRGGYEQYF.

This chain links TRBV9 with TRBJ2-2; TRBD1 matches at 8 bases. The CDR3 loop spans 15 amino acids. Germline CDR1 is SGDLS and CDR2 is YYNGEE. After removal of 3 bases from V and 5 bases from J, the junction contained 6 bases not matched to a gene. CDR3 nucleotides: TGTGCCAGCAGCGGGACAGGGAGTGGTACCGGGGAGCTGTTTTTT. Translated: CASSGTGSGTGELFF.

The chain employs TRBV5-1 and TRBJ2-1, with TRBD2 identical over 16 bases. The CDR3 totals 14 residues. CDR1 and CDR2 (germline): SGHRS, YFSETQ. The trim removed 4 bases at V and 15 bases at J, leaving 7 bases unmatched. The CDR3 protein is CASSPGTSGGAGFF. The CDR3 coding sequence is TGCGCCAGCAGCCCCGGGACTAGCGGGGGGGCGGGGTTCTTC.